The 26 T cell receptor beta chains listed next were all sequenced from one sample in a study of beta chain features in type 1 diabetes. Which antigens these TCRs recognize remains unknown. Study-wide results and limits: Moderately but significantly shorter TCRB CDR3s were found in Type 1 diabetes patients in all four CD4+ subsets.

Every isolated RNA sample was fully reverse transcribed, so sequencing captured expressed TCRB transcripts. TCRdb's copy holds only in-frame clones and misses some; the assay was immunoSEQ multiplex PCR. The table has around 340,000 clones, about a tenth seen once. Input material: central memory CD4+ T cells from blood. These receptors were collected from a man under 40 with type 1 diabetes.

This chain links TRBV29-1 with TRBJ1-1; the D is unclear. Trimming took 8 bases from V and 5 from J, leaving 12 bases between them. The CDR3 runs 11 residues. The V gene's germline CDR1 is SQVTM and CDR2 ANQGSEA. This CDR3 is CSFGWGTEAFF. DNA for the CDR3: TGCAGCTTCGGTTGGGGAACTGAAGCTTTCTTT.

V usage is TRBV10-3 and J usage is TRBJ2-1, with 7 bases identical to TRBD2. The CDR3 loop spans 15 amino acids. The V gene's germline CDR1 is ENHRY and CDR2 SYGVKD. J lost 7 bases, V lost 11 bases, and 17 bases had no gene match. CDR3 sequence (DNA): TGTGCCTCCGACGCCGACACGGGGGGAAGTAATGAGCAGTTCTTC. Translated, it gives CASDADTGGSNEQFF.

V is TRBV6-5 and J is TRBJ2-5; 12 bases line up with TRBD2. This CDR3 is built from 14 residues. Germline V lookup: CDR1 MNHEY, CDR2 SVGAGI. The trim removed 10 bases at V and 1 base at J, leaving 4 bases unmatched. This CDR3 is CATRTSGAQETQYF. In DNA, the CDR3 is TGTGCCACCCGGACTAGCGGGGCCCAAGAGACCCAGTACTTC.

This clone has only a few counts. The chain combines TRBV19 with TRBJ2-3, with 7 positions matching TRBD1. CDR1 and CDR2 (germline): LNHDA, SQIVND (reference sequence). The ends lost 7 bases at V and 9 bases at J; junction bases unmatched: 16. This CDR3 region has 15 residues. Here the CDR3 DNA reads TGTGCCAGTAAAGGACGGGACAGACCCATCTGGACGCAGTATTTT. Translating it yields CASKGRDRPIWTQYF.

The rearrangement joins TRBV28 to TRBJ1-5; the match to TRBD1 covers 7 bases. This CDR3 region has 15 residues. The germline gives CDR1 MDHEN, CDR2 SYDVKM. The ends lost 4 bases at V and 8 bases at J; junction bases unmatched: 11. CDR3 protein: CASSSMDRPYEPQHF. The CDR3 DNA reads TGTGCCAGCAGTTCTATGGACAGGCCTTACGAGCCCCAGCATTTT.

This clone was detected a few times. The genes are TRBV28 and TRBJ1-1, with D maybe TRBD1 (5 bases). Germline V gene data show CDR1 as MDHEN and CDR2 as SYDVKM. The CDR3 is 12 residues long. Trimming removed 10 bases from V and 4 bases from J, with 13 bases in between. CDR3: CATSTRGTEAFF. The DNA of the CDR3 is TGTGCCACCTCGACGAGGGGCACTGAAGCTTTCTTT.

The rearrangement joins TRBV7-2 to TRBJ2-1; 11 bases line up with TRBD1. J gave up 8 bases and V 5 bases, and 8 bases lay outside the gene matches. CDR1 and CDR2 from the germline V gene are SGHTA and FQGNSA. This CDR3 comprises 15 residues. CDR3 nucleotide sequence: TGTGCCAGCAGCGTCGGACAGGGGGCCCAACATGAGCAGTTCTTC. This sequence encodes CASSVGQGAQHEQFF.

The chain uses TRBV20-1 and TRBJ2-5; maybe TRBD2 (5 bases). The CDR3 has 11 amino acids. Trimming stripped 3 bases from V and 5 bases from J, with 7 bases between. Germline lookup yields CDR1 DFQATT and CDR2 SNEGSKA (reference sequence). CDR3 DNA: TGCAGTGCTAGTGCTAGCGAGACCCAGTACTTC. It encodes CSASASETQYF.

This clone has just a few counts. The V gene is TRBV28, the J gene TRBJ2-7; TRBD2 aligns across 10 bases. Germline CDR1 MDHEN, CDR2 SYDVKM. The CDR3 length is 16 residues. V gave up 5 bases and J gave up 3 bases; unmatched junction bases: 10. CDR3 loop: CASSGPGTSVFYEQYF. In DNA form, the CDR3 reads TGTGCCAGCAGTGGACCCGGGACTAGCGTCTTCTACGAGCAGTACTTC.

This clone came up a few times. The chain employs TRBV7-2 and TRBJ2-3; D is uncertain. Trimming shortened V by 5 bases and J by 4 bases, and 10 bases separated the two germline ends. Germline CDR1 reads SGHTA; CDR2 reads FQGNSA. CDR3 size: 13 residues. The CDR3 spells CASSGRGADTQYF. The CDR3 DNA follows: TGTGCCAGCAGCGGACGCGGAGCAGATACGCAGTATTTT.

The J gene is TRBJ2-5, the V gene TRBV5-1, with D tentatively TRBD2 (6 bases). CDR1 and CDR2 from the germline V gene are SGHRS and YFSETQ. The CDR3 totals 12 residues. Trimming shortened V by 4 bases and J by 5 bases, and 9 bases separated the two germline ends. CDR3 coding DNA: TGCGCCAGCAGCAAGGAGGGCGAGACCCAGTACTTC. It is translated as CASSKEGETQYF.

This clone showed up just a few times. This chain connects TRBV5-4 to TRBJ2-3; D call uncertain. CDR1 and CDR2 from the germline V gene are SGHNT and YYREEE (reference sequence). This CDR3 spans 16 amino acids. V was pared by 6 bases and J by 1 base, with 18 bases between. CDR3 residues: CASTVTAVWGTDTQYF. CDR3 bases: TGTGCCAGCACAGTCACCGCGGTTTGGGGCACAGATACGCAGTATTTT.

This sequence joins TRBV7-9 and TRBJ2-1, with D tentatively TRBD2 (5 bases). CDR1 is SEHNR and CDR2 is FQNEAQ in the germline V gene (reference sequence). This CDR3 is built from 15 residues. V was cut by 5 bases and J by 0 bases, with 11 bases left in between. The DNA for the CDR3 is TGTGCCAGCAGCCAGGACGGACTCTCCTACAATGAGCAGTTCTTC. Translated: CASSQDGLSYNEQFF.

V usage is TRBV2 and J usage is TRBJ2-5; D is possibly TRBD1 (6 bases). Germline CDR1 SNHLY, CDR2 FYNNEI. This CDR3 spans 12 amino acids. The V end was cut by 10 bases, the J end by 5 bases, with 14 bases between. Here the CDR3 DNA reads TGTGCCACCGCAAGGGGGAAGGAGACCCAGTACTTC. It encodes CATARGKETQYF.

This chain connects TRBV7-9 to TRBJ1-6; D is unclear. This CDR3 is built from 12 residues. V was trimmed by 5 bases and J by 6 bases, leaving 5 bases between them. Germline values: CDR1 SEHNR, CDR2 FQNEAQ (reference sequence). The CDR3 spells CASSLFNSPLHF. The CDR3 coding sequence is TGTGCCAGCAGCCTTTTTAATTCACCCCTCCACTTT.

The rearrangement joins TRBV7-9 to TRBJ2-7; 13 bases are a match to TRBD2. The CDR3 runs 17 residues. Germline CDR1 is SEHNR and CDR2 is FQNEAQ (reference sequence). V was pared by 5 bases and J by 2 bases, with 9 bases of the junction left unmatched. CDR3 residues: CASSPGTSGELPYEQYF. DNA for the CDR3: TGTGCCAGCAGCCCGGGGACTAGCGGGGAGCTTCCCTACGAGCAGTACTTC.

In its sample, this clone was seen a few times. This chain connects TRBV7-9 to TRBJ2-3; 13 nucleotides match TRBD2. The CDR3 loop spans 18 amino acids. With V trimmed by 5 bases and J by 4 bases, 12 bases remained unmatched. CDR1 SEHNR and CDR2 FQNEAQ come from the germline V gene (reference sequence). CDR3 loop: CASSTGLAGLGGSDTQYF. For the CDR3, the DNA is TGTGCCAGCAGCACGGGACTAGCGGGGTTAGGTGGTTCAGATACGCAGTATTTT.

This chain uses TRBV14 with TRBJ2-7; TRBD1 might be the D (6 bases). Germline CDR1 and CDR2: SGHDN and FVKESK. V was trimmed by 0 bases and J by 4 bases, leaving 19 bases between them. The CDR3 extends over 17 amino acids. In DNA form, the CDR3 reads TGTGCCAGCAGCCAAGATGTTCCAGGGGACCGCCGATACGAGCAGTACTTC. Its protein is CASSQDVPGDRRYEQYF.

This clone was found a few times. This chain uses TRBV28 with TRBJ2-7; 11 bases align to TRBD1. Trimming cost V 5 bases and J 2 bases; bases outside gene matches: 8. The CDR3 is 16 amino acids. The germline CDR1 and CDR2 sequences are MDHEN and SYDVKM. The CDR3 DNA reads TGTGCCAGCAGTGATAGGTCGGGACAGGGGGCCTACGAGCAGTACTTC. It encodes CASSDRSGQGAYEQYF.

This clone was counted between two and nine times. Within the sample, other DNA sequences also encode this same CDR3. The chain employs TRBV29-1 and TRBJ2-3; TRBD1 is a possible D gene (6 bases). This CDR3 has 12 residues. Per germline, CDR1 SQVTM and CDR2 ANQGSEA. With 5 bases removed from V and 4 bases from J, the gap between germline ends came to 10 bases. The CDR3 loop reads CSVRRGADTQYF. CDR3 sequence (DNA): TGCAGCGTTCGCAGGGGTGCAGATACGCAGTATTTT.

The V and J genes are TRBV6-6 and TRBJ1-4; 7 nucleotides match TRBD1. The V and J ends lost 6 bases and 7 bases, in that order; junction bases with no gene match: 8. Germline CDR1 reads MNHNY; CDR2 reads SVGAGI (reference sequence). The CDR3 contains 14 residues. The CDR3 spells CASSWQGGSEKLFF. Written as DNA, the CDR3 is TGTGCCAGCAGCTGGCAGGGGGGAAGTGAAAAACTGTTTTTT.

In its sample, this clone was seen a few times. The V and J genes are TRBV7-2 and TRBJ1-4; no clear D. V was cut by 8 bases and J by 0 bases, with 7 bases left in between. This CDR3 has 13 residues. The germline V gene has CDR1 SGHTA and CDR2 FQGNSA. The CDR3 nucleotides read TGTGCCAGCCAATTCACAACTAATGAAAAACTGTTTTTT. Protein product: CASQFTTNEKLFF.

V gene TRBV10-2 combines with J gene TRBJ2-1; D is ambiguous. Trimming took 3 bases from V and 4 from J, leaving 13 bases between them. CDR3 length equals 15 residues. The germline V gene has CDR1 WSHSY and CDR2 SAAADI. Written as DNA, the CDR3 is TGCGCCAGCAGTGACCCCCTTGACGAGTACAATGAGCAGTTCTTC. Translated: CASSDPLDEYNEQFF.

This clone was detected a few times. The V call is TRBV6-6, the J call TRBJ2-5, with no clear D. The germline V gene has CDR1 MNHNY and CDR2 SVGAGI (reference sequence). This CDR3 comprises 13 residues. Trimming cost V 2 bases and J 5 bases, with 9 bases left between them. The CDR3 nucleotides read TGTGCCAGCAGTTACCTAGTCGGGGAGACCCAGTACTTC. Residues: CASSYLVGETQYF.

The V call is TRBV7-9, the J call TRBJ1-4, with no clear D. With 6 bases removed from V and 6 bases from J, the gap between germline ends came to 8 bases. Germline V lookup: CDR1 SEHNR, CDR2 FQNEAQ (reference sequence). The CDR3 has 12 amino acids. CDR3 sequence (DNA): TGTGCCAGCAGGTCGACCCATGAAAAACTGTTTTTT. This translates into CASRSTHEKLFF.

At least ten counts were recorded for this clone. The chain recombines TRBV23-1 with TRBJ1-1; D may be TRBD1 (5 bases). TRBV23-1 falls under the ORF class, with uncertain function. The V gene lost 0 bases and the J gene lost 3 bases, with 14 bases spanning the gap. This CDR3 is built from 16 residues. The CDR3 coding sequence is TGCGCCAGCAGTCAATCTAGCAGGGATAAGGACACTGAAGCTTTCTTT. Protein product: CASSQSSRDKDTEAFF.